One and the same sample provided the 18 T cell receptor beta chains below, sequenced in a study of PD-1 blockade in classical Hodgkin lymphoma. TCRdb keeps only in-frame clones here, not all; method: immunoSEQ multiplex PCR. The data show more than 10,000 clones, about 94% seen once. Every single patient, without exception, relapsed after autologous stem cell transplantation, and brentuximab vedotin exposure varied. Material: peripheral blood mononuclear cells (PBMCs), obtained at baseline. The receptors here all came from a human donor with classical Hodgkin lymphoma.

The chain combines TRBV9 with TRBJ1-2, with D unclear. The V end lost 4 bases, the J end lost 1 base, and 17 bases lay between the germline ends. Germline CDR1 is SGDLS and CDR2 is YYNGEE. The length of the CDR3 is 16 residues. CDR3 sequence: CASSPFLRTDNYGYTF. Here the CDR3 DNA reads TGTGCCAGCAGCCCGTTCCTTCGGACGGATAACTATGGCTACACCTTC.

This chain uses TRBV18 with TRBJ2-2; 8 nucleotides align to TRBD2. The V gene end was trimmed by 2 bases and the J gene end by 1 base; junction bases not matched to a gene: 3. Germline V gene lookup returns CDR1 KGHSH and CDR2 LQKENI. The CDR3 runs 16 residues. CDR3 nucleotides: TGTGCCAGCTCACCAAATCTAGCGGGGAACACCGGGGAGCTGTTTTTT. Residues: CASSPNLAGNTGELFF. The variable domain in full, with the rest retrieved from reference TRBV18 and TRBJ2-2, is NAGVMQNPRHLVRRRGQEARLRCSPMKGHSHVYWYRQLPEEGLKFMVYLQKENIIDESGMPKERFSAEFPKEGPSILRIQQVVRGDSAAYFCASSPNLAGNTGELFFGEGSRLTVL.

This rearrangement joins TRBV5-1 to TRBJ1-1, with D hard to call. The CDR3 loop spans 13 amino acids. V was cut by 0 bases and J by 1 base, with 4 bases left in between. The germline CDR1 and CDR2 sequences are SGHRS and YFSETQ. DNA of the CDR3: TGCGCCAGCAGCTTGGGGACGAACACTGAAGCTTTCTTT. It specifies CASSLGTNTEAFF. Combining the CDR3 with reference TRBV5-1 and TRBJ1-1 gives the whole variable domain KAGVTQTPRYLIKTRGQQVTLSCSPISGHRSVSWYQQTPGQGLQFLFEYFSETQRNKGNFPGRFSGRQFSNSRSEMNVSTLELGDSALYLCASSLGTNTEAFFGQGTRLTVV.

Only one count was recorded for this clone. V usage is TRBV7-8 and J usage is TRBJ2-7; 8 nucleotides match TRBD2. J lost 2 bases, V lost 3 bases, and 12 bases had no gene match. The CDR3 spans 17 residues. From germline, CDR1 is SGHVS and CDR2 FQNEAQ. DNA for the CDR3: TGTGCCAGCAGCTTTCCCCGGTTTCCGGGACTAGCCTACGAGCAGTACTTC. Translation: CASSFPRFPGLAYEQYF.

This sequence joins TRBV4-1 and TRBJ1-3; D uncertain. Germline V gives CDR1 MGHRA, CDR2 YSYEKL. The CDR3 extends over 16 amino acids. The germline V and J ends were trimmed by 4 bases and 4 bases, with 17 bases remaining between them. The CDR3 DNA reads as TGCGCCAGCAGCCGAGAGGGCGCGGGAGCCGGAAACACCATATATTTT. As protein: CASSREGAGAGNTIYF.

V usage is TRBV29-1 and J usage is TRBJ2-2, with TRBD2 matching 13 bases. Germline values: CDR1 SQVTM, CDR2 ANQGSEA. The CDR3 consists of 17 residues. J gave up 5 bases and V 4 bases, and 10 bases lay outside the gene matches. CDR3 region: CSVGPGTSGMVTGELFF. For the CDR3, the DNA is TGCAGCGTTGGCCCCGGGACTAGCGGGATGGTAACCGGGGAGCTGTTTTTT.

The rearrangement links TRBV10-3 to TRBJ2-5; 8 bases map to TRBD1. The ends lost 4 bases at V and 0 bases at J; junction bases unmatched: 4. CDR1 is ENHRY, CDR2 SYGVKD, per germline. The CDR3 contains 15 residues. The CDR3 DNA follows: TGTGCCATCAGTGCGCAGGGGGCGGACCAAGAGACCCAGTACTTC. Translating gives CAISAQGADQETQYF.

As concerns this clone: The same CDR3 is also encoded by other DNA sequences in this sample. The V call is TRBV7-6, the J call TRBJ2-7; 8 nucleotides line up with TRBD1. Looked up from germline, CDR1 is SGHVS and CDR2 is FNYEAQ. This CDR3 is 15 amino acids long. V lost 1 base and J lost 4; bases outside the gene matches: 6. The chain's CDR3 is CASSLVQGAAYEQYF. In DNA, the CDR3 is TGTGCCAGCAGCTTAGTTCAGGGGGCCGCATACGAGCAGTACTTC.

A single count supports this clone. The gene calls are TRBV4-2 and TRBJ2-7; D perhaps matches TRBD2 (6 bases). This CDR3 is 15 amino acids long. Looked up from germline, CDR1 is LGHNA and CDR2 is YNFKEQ. The V gene lost 3 bases and the J gene lost 3 bases, with 15 bases spanning the gap. Here the CDR3 DNA reads TGTGCCAGCAGCCACTCCGGGACTTCGCACTACGAGCAGTACTTC. Translating gives CASSHSGTSHYEQYF.

This chain connects TRBV6-1 to TRBJ2-7; 11 positions agree with TRBD2. Germline V CDR1 and CDR2: MNHNS, SASEGT. The CDR3 is 15 amino acids. After removal of 6 bases from V and 0 bases from J, the junction contained 4 bases not matched to a gene. In DNA form, the CDR3 reads TGTGCCAGCAGCCCCGGACTAGCGGGCTCCTACGAGCAGTACTTC. Protein: CASSPGLAGSYEQYF.

V is TRBV7-2 and J is TRBJ2-7, with D possibly being TRBD1 or TRBD2 (6 bases each). The CDR3 runs to 15 residues. Germline CDR1 and CDR2: SGHTA and FQGNSA. Trimming removed 3 bases from V and 2 bases from J, with 14 bases in between. The chain's CDR3 is CASSFQGRPTYEQYF. The CDR3 DNA sequence: TGTGCCAGCAGCTTCCAGGGGAGGCCGACCTACGAGCAGTACTTC.

The chain combines TRBV7-9 with TRBJ2-5, with TRBD1 matching over 7 bases. TRBJ2-7 explains the end of the DNA better; the J call may be wrong. CDR1 SEHNR and CDR2 FQNEAQ come from the germline V gene (reference sequence). This CDR3 is 15 amino acids long. The CDR3 loop reads CASSPPGTVLNEQYF. For the CDR3, the DNA is TGTGCCAGCAGCCCCCCCGGGACAGTTCTTAACGAGCAGTACTTC.

The chain links TRBV15 to TRBJ2-3; 12 nucleotides match TRBD2. Trimming cost V 6 bases and J 3 bases; bases outside gene matches: 4. The CDR3 is 15 residues long. In germline, CDR1 is LNHNV, CDR2 YYDKDF (reference sequence). CDR3 protein: CATRLAGGGTDTQYF. The CDR3 region has the DNA TGTGCCACCAGACTAGCGGGGGGTGGGACAGATACGCAGTATTTT.

This clone was detected once. A much bigger clone sits one base away, suggesting this may be a read error. This sequence joins TRBV5-5 and TRBJ2-5, with TRBD2 matching 8 bases. Germline V lookup: CDR1 SGHKS, CDR2 YYEKEE (reference sequence). The CDR3 consists of 16 residues. The ends lost 1 base at V and 0 bases at J; junction bases unmatched: 5. This chain's CDR3 is CASSLLLAVYQETQYF. CDR3 DNA: TGTGCCAGCAGCTTGTTACTAGCGGTCTACCAAGAGACCCAGTACTTC.

The V and J genes are TRBV18 and TRBJ2-5; 8 nucleotides agree with TRBD1. The CDR3 is 14 amino acids. The junction had 0 bases not matched to a gene; V was cut back by 0 bases and J by 3 bases. Germline CDR1 is KGHSH and CDR2 is LQKENI. The CDR3 DNA reads TGTGCCAGCTCACCACCGACAGGGGAAGAGACCCAGTACTTC. This translates into CASSPPTGEETQYF.

V and J are TRBV10-3 and TRBJ1-1; TRBD1 matches 7 bases. In germline, CDR1 is ENHRY, CDR2 SYGVKD. The CDR3 is 13 amino acids. V dropped 6 bases and J dropped 0; count of bases not matched to a gene: 1. CDR3 nucleotides: TGTGCCATCAGAACAGGGGTGAACACTGAAGCTTTCTTT. Its protein is CAIRTGVNTEAFF.

DNA of the CDR3: TGTGCCAGTATCCCGGGAGGGTTTCAGCCCCAGCATTTT. It specifies CASIPGGFQPQHF. The V and J genes are TRBV19 and TRBJ1-5; D gene uncertain. The germline V and J ends were trimmed by 7 bases and 6 bases, with 13 bases remaining between them. CDR3 length: 13 amino acids. Germline V gives CDR1 LNHDA, CDR2 SQIVND (reference sequence).

The gene calls are TRBV28 and TRBJ1-2; D is unclear. Between the trimmed V and J ends, which lost 5 bases and 3 bases, there was a span of 10 bases. The CDR3 spans 13 residues. The germline V gene has CDR1 MDHEN and CDR2 SYDVKM. CDR3 loop: CASSPPRDYGYTF. For the CDR3, the DNA is TGTGCCAGCAGTCCCCCCCGGGACTATGGCTACACCTTC.